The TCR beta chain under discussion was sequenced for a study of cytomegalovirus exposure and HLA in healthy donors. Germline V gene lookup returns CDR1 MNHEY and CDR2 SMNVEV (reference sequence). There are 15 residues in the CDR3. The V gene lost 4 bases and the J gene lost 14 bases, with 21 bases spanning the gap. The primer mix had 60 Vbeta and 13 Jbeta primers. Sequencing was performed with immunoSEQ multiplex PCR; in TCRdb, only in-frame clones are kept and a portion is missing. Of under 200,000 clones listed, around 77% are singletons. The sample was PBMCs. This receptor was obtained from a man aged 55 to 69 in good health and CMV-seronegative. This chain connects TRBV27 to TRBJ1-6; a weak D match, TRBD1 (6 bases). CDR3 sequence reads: CASSYPTGSGWALHF. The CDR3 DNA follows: TGTGCCAGCAGTTACCCGACAGGCTCAGGTTGGGCCCTCCACTTT.